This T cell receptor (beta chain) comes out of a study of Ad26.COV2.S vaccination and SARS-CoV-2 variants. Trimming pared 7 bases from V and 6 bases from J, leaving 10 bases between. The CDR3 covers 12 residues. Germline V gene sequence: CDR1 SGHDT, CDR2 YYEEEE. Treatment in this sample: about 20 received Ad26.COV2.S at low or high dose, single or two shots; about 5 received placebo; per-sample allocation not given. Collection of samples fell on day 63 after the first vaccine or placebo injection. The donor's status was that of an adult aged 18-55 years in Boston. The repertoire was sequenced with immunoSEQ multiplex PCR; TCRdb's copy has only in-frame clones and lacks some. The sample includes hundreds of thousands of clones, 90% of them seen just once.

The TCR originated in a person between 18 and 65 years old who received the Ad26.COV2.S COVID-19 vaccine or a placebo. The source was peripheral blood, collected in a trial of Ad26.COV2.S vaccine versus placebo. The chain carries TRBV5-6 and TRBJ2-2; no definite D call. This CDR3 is CASHSFAGELFF. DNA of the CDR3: TGTGCCAGCCATTCCTTTGCCGGGGAGCTGTTTTTT.